This entry lists 29 T cell receptor beta chains sequenced from one sample in a study of T cells after yellow fever vaccination. TCRdb used MiXCR to reprocess the 5' RACE reads, holding one entry per CDR3 protein. The sample has 400,000 or so distinct CDR3 sequences, around 20% seen once. The input for sequencing was PBMCs, taken before the yellow fever booster vaccination. Every receptor here comes from a man aged 18 to 30 who received the YFV17D yellow fever vaccine.

This rearrangement joins TRBV7-2 to TRBJ2-3, with TRBD2 matching 10 bases. Germline CDR1 reads SGHTA; CDR2 reads FQGNSA. The V segment lost 5 bases and the J segment 6 bases; nucleotides outside the gene matches: 8. CDR3 length: 15 amino acids. CDR3 sequence reads: CASSASGGALDTQYF. The CDR3 region has the DNA TGTGCCAGCAGCGCAAGCGGGGGGGCCTTGGATACGCAGTATTTT.

This rearrangement joins TRBV20-1 to TRBJ2-7; D not certain. CDR1 and CDR2 from the germline V gene are DFQATT and SNEGSKA (reference sequence). Between the trimmed V and J ends, which lost 5 bases and 7 bases, there was a span of 15 bases. The CDR3 sequence is 12 residues long. The CDR3 protein is CSAGRQVREQYV. In nucleotides, the CDR3 is TGCAGTGCTGGAAGACAAGTTCGAGAGCAGTACGTC.

The gene calls are TRBV21-1 and TRBJ2-7; the table's D call TRBD1 went unverified against the DNA. TRBV21-1 is shown as a pseudogene. The CDR3 has 12 amino acids. The CDR3 DNA reads TGTGCCAGCAGCAAAGCGCGTGGGACAGCCTTATTC. It translates to CASSKARGTALF.

This clonotype was seen a few times. This rearrangement joins TRBV2 to TRBJ2-3, with D perhaps matching TRBD1 (6 bases). V lost 7 bases, J lost 6 bases, and 17 bases lay in between. CDR3 length equals 14 residues. The germline V gene has CDR1 SNHLY and CDR2 FYNNEI. Here the CDR3 reads CASIIFGQGDTQYF. In DNA, the CDR3 is TGTGCCAGCATAATCTTTGGGCAGGGGGATACGCAGTATTTT. Variable domain in full (rest from reference TRBV2 and TRBJ2-3): EPEVTQTPSHQVTQMGQEVILRCVPISNHLYFYWYRQILGQKVEFLVSFYNNEISEKSEIFDDQFSVERPDGSNFTLKIRSTKLEDSAMYFCASIIFGQGDTQYFGPGTRLTVL.

This sequence joins TRBV28 and TRBJ2-3; TRBD1 might be the D (7 bases). The germline V and J ends were trimmed by 4 bases and 6 bases, with 17 bases remaining between them. The CDR3 length is 15 residues. The germline V gene encodes CDR1 MDHEN and CDR2 SYDVKM. The CDR3 sequence: CASSWRDSRWDTQYF. CDR3 coding DNA: TGTGCCAGCAGTTGGAGGGACAGCCGGTGGGATACGCAGTATTTT.

The gene calls are TRBV20-1 and TRBJ1-1; a weak D match, TRBD1 (5 bases). The CDR3 length is 14 residues. The V end lost 2 bases, the J end lost 4 bases, and 14 bases lay between the germline ends. Germline lookup yields CDR1 DFQATT and CDR2 SNEGSKA (reference sequence). As DNA, the CDR3 is TGCAGTGCTAGACGGGGGGTCAGCGGCACTGAAGCTTTCTTT. Protein: CSARRGVSGTEAFF.

The rearrangement joins TRBV12-3 or TRBV12-4 to TRBJ2-3, with TRBD2 matching over 16 bases. Trimming at V came to 4 bases and at J to 0 bases, leaving 10 bases not matched to a gene. The CDR3 has 20 amino acids. CDR3 nucleotides: TGTGCCAGCAGTTCAAACTCTGGGACTAGCGGGGGGGCTAGCACAGATACGCAGTATTTT. Translating it yields CASSSNSGTSGGASTDTQYF.

V usage is TRBV11-2 and J usage is TRBJ2-5, with D possibly matching TRBD1 (6 bases). CDR1 SGHAT and CDR2 FQNNGV come from the germline V gene. V lost 0 bases and J lost 2, with 13 bases in between. There are 16 residues in the CDR3. The chain's CDR3 is CASSLDSLQGQETQYF. The CDR3 DNA reads TGTGCCAGCAGCTTAGATTCTTTACAGGGTCAAGAGACCCAGTACTTC. The full variable domain, rest sourced from reference TRBV11-2 and TRBJ2-5, is EAGVAQSPRYKIIEKRQSVAFWCNPISGHATLYWYQQILGQGPKLLIQFQNNGVVDDSQLPKDRFSAERLKGVDSTLKIQPAKLEDSAVYLCASSLDSLQGQETQYFGPGTRLLVL.

The genes are TRBV19 and TRBJ2-5; tentatively, D is TRBD2 (7 bases). Trimming shortened V by 8 bases and J by 2 bases, and 18 bases separated the two germline ends. Germline values: CDR1 LNHDA, CDR2 SQIVND (reference sequence). The CDR3 extends over 15 amino acids. In DNA form, the CDR3 reads TGTGCCAGTGGTGCTCTGGGAGGGGGGCAAGAGACCCAGTACTTC. Its translation is CASGALGGGQETQYF.

This clonotype showed up just a few times. The chain joins TRBV3-1 to TRBJ1-1, with TRBD1 identical over 7 bases. V lost 1 base to trimming and J lost 8 bases; unmatched junction nucleotides: 10. The CDR3 length is 15 residues. Germline V gene lookup returns CDR1 LGHDT and CDR2 YNNKEL (reference sequence). CDR3 nucleotides: TGTGCCAGCAGCCAAGGGCGGGACAGACTAGGGGAAGCTTTCTTT. This encodes CASSQGRDRLGEAFF.

The table lists this clonotype with a few counts. The chain carries TRBV29-1 and TRBJ2-7; no definite D call. CDR1 SQVTM and CDR2 ANQGSEA come from the germline V gene. Deletions cut 4 bases from V and 5 bases from J, with 15 bases between. The CDR3 consists of 13 residues. The CDR3: CSVGFLVGNEQYF. The DNA of the CDR3 is TGCAGCGTTGGCTTTCTTGTGGGGAACGAGCAGTACTTC.

This clonotype showed up just a few times. The rearrangement uses TRBV5-6 and TRBJ1-5, with D possibly matching TRBD1 (5 bases). Germline lookup yields CDR1 SGHDT and CDR2 YYEEEE. Trimming cost V 0 bases and J 4 bases, with 17 bases left between them. The CDR3 totals 17 residues. The CDR3 region is CASSLGPPGTDNQPQHF. The DNA for the CDR3 is TGTGCCAGCAGCTTGGGCCCCCCTGGGACGGATAATCAGCCCCAGCATTTT.

A few counts support this clonotype. The chain has TRBV29-1 and TRBJ1-4; 8 positions match TRBD1. Germline V gives CDR1 SQVTM, CDR2 ANQGSEA. The CDR3 consists of 14 residues. The V gene end was trimmed by 7 bases and the J gene end by 8 bases; junction bases not matched to a gene: 12. The CDR3 DNA follows: TGCAGCGGGATACAGACAGGGGAGAACGAAAAACTGTTTTTT. Translation gives CSGIQTGENEKLFF.

This clonotype was observed a few times. The chain couples TRBV29-1 to TRBJ2-2; no firm D call. Per germline, CDR1 SQVTM and CDR2 ANQGSEA. The CDR3 contains 15 residues. Deletions cut 0 bases from V and 4 bases from J, with 12 bases between. Here the CDR3 DNA reads TGCAGCGTTGAAGATCATACTTACGGCACCGGGGAGCTGTTTTTT. Translation gives CSVEDHTYGTGELFF.

This clonotype appeared a few times. This sequence joins TRBV5-6 and TRBJ2-1; 7 nucleotides line up with TRBD1. After removal of 3 bases from V and 12 bases from J, the junction contained 15 bases not matched to a gene. Germline V gene lookup returns CDR1 SGHDT and CDR2 YYEEEE. CDR3 size: 15 residues. The CDR3 loop is CASSSPGTALHVQFF. CDR3 DNA: TGTGCCAGCAGCTCCCCCGGGACAGCTCTACATGTGCAGTTCTTC.

This clonotype was seen more than once but under ten times. The chain couples TRBV4-3 to TRBJ2-2, with D unclear. This CDR3 is built from 12 residues. CDR1 is LGHNA and CDR2 is YSLEER in the germline V gene. Trimming cost V 3 bases and J 6 bases, with 5 bases left between them. In nucleotides, the CDR3 is TGCGCCAGCAGCCACGTAGCCGGGGAGCTGTTTTTT. This encodes CASSHVAGELFF.

The V and J genes are TRBV20-1 and TRBJ1-4; 8 bases agree with TRBD1. The CDR3 has 11 residues. With 6 bases clipped from V and 14 bases from J, the junction kept 8 bases outside the gene matches. Per germline, CDR1 DFQATT and CDR2 SNEGSKA (reference sequence). The DNA for the CDR3 is TGCAGTGCAGTAAGGGACAGGAAGCTGTTTTTT. It specifies CSAVRDRKLFF.

V gene TRBV10-3 combines with J gene TRBJ2-5; 7 bases map to TRBD2. V gave up 7 bases and J gave up 4 bases; unmatched junction bases: 6. Germline V gene data show CDR1 as ENHRY and CDR2 as SYGVKD. The CDR3 has 13 amino acids. The CDR3 DNA reads as TGTGCCATCAACGGACTAGTCGGAGAGACCCAGTACTTC. Amino acids: CAINGLVGETQYF.

The rearrangement uses TRBV5-1 and TRBJ1-2; no definite D call. CDR3 length: 15 amino acids. Germline CDR1 SGHRS, CDR2 YFSETQ. Trimming pared 1 base from V and 4 bases from J, leaving 14 bases between. In DNA form, the CDR3 reads TGCGCCAGCAGCTTGTATGGGGATCTGGGCTATGGCTACACCTTC. This gives the protein CASSLYGDLGYGYTF.

This clonotype came up a few times. This chain connects TRBV4-3 to TRBJ2-1; 10 bases agree with TRBD2. Looked up from germline, CDR1 is LGHNA and CDR2 is YSLEER. This CDR3 region has 16 residues. The ends lost 0 bases at V and 8 bases at J; junction bases unmatched: 7. The CDR3 protein is CASSQELSGGYDEQFF. Here the CDR3 DNA reads TGCGCCAGCAGCCAAGAACTTAGCGGGGGGTACGATGAGCAGTTCTTC.

V gene TRBV18 combines with J gene TRBJ1-1; no firm D call. The V gene lost 0 bases and the J gene lost 4 bases, with 9 bases spanning the gap. There are 14 residues in the CDR3. Germline CDR1 KGHSH, CDR2 LQKENI. CDR3: CASSPPTRGTEAFF. In nucleotides, the CDR3 is TGTGCCAGCTCACCACCCACAAGAGGCACTGAAGCTTTCTTT.

V and J are TRBV11-2 and TRBJ2-1, with a possible D match to TRBD1 (5 bases). From germline, CDR1 is SGHAT and CDR2 FQNNGV. The CDR3 is 12 residues long. V was clipped by 6 bases and J by 6 bases, with 9 bases between them. The CDR3 protein is CASRGVPNEQFF. CDR3 nucleotide sequence: TGTGCCAGCAGAGGGGTACCCAATGAGCAGTTCTTC. Full variable domain (remainder filled in from reference TRBV11-2 and TRBJ2-1): EAGVAQSPRYKIIEKRQSVAFWCNPISGHATLYWYQQILGQGPKLLIQFQNNGVVDDSQLPKDRFSAERLKGVDSTLKIQPAKLEDSAVYLCASRGVPNEQFFGPGTRLTVL.

This clonotype was picked up a small number of times. This chain links TRBV4-3 with TRBJ2-5; D possibly matches TRBD1 or TRBD2 (5 bases each). Trimming removed 4 bases at V and 5 bases at J, with 20 bases between. Germline CDR1 is LGHNA and CDR2 is YSLEER. This CDR3 contains 16 residues. DNA of the CDR3: TGCGCCAGCAGCCTAGATGGGACCGTTGGCTTTGAGACCCAGTACTTC. It translates to CASSLDGTVGFETQYF.

V is TRBV11-2 and J is TRBJ1-2; 8 nucleotides line up with TRBD1. Germline CDR1 and CDR2: SGHAT and FQNNGV. J lost 3 bases, V lost 4 bases, and 7 bases had no gene match. The CDR3 spans 15 residues. The CDR3 spells CASSSRQGPYYGYTF. CDR3 bases: TGTGCCAGCAGCTCCCGACAGGGGCCTTACTATGGCTACACCTTC.

This clonotype was counted a few times. The chain recombines TRBV19 with TRBJ2-3; D is undetermined. CDR3 size: 12 residues. Germline CDR1 reads LNHDA; CDR2 reads SQIVND (reference sequence). Trimming shortened V by 7 bases and J by 5 bases, and 10 bases separated the two germline ends. This chain's CDR3 is CASKTWGDTQYF. DNA of the CDR3: TGTGCCAGTAAGACGTGGGGAGATACGCAGTATTTT.

The chain is built from TRBV6-2 or TRBV6-3 and TRBJ2-2, with TRBD2 matching 8 bases. The germline CDR1 and CDR2 sequences are MNHEY and SVGEGT. Trimming cost V 2 bases and J 1 base; bases outside gene matches: 6. This CDR3 contains 17 residues. Written as DNA, the CDR3 is TGTGCCAGCAGTTACGGCGGGGGGAACCAGAACACCGGGGAGCTGTTTTTT. Translating it yields CASSYGGGNQNTGELFF.

The genes are TRBV24-1 and TRBJ2-3; D is undetermined. Trimming took 4 bases from V and 0 from J, leaving 7 bases between them. Germline assignment: CDR1 KGHDR and CDR2 SFDVKD. The CDR3 contains 14 residues. The CDR3 sequence is CATSEGRSTDTQYF. The CDR3 coding sequence is TGTGCCACCAGTGAGGGCAGAAGCACAGATACGCAGTATTTT.

The V gene is TRBV7-2, the J gene TRBJ1-2; no firm D call. V gave up 5 bases and J gave up 8 bases, with 9 bases separating them. In germline, CDR1 is SGHTA, CDR2 FQGNSA. CDR3 length: 11 amino acids. The CDR3 protein is CASSPGRGYTF. CDR3 nucleotides: TGTGCCAGCAGCCCTGGGCGAGGCTACACCTTC.

The chain links TRBV5-5 to TRBJ1-4; D gene unclear. Trimming took off 1 base at V and 4 bases at J, with 8 bases between the two ends. Germline loops: CDR1 SGHKS, CDR2 YYEKEE (reference sequence). This CDR3 is built from 14 residues. CDR3 region: CASSLSEVNEKLFF. In nucleotides, the CDR3 is TGTGCCAGCAGCTTGTCGGAGGTTAATGAAAAACTGTTTTTT.